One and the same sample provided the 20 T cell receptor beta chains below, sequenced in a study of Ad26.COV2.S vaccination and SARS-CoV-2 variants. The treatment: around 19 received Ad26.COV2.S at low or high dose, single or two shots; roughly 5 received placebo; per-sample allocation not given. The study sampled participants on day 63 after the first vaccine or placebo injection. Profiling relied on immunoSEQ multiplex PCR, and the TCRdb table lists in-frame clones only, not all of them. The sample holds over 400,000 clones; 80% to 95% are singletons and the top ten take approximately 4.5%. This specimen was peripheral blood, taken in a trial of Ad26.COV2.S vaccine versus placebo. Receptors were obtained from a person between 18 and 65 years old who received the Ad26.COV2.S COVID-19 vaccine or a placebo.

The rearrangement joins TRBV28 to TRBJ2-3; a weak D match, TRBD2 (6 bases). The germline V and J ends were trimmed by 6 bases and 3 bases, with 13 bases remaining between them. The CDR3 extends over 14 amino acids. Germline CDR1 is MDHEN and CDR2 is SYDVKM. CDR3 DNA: TGTGCCAGCAGCCCCGGTGGGAGGACAGATACGCAGTATTTT. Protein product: CASSPGGRTDTQYF.

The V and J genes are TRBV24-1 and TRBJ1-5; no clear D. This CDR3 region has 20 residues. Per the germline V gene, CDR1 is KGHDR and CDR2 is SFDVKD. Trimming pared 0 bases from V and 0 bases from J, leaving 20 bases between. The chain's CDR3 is CATSDLSPDRANYSNQPQHF. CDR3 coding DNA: TGTGCCACCAGTGATTTGTCTCCCGACCGCGCCAATTATAGCAATCAGCCCCAGCATTTT.

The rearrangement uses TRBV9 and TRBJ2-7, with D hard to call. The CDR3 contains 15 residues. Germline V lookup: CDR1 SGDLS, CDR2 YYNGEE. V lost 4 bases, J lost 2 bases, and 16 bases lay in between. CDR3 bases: TGTGCCAGCAGCCCAACCATAACAGCTACCTACGAGCAGTACTTC. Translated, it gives CASSPTITATYEQYF.

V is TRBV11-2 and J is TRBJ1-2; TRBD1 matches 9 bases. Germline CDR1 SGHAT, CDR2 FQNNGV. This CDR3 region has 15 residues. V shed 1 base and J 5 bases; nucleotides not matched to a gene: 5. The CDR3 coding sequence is TGTGCCAGCAGCTTAGTCCGACAGGGGGGTTATGGCTACACCTTC. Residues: CASSLVRQGGYGYTF.

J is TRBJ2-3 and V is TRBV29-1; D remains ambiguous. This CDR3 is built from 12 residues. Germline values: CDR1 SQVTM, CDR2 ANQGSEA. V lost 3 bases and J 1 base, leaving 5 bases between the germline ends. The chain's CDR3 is CSVDTGTDTQYF. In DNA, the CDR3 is TGCAGCGTTGACACCGGCACAGATACGCAGTATTTT.

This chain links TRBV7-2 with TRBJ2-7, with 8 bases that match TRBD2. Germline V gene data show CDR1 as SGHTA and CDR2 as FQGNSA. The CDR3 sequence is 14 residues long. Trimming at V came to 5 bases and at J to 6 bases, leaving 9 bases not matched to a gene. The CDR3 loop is CASSPREAVGEQYF. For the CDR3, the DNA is TGTGCCAGCAGCCCGCGGGAGGCCGTGGGCGAGCAGTACTTC.

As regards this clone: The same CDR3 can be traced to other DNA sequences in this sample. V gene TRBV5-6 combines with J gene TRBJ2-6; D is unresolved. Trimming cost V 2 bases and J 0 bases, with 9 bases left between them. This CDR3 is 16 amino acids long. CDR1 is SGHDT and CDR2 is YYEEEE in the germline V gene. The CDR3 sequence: CASSLSLSSGANVLTF. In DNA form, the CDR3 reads TGTGCCAGCAGCTTATCTTTGAGCTCTGGGGCCAACGTCCTGACTTTC.

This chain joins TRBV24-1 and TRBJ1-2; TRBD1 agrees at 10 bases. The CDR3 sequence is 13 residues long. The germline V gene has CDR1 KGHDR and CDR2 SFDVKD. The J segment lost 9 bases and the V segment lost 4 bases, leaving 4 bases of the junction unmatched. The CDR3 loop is CATSEVGQGSYTF. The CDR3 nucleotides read TGTGCCACCAGTGAGGTGGGACAGGGGAGCTACACCTTC.

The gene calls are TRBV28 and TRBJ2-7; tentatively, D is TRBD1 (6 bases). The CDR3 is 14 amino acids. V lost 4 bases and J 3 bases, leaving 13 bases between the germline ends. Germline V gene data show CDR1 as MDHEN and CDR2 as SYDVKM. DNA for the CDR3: TGTGCCAGCAGTTCGACCACGACAGGCTACGAGCAGTACTTC. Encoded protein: CASSSTTTGYEQYF.

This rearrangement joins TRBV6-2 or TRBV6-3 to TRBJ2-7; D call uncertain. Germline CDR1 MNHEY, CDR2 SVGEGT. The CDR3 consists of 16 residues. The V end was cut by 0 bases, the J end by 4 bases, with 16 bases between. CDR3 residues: CASSYSGRPRPYEQYF. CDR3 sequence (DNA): TGTGCCAGCAGTTACTCTGGCAGACCCCGGCCTTACGAGCAGTACTTC.

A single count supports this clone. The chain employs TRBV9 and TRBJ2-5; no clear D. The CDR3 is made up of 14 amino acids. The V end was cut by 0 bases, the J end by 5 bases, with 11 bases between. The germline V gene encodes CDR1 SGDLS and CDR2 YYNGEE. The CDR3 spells CASSVGTAGETQYF. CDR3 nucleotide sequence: TGTGCCAGCAGCGTAGGAACAGCCGGTGAGACCCAGTACTTC.

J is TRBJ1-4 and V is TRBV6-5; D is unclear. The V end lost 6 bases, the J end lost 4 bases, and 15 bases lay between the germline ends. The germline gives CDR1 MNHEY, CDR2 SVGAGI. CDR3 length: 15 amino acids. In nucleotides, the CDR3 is TGTGCCAGCAGAACCACTGACGGAGGTAATGAAAAACTGTTTTTT. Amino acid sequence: CASRTTDGGNEKLFF.

The CDR3 protein is CASSKHAANTGELFF. CDR3 sequence (DNA): TGTGCCAGCAGCAAACACGCAGCGAACACCGGGGAGCTGTTTTTT. The V and J genes are TRBV21-1 and TRBJ2-2; TRBD1, the D gene given by the table, was not confirmed from the DNA. TRBV21-1 is recorded as a pseudogene. This CDR3 contains 15 residues.

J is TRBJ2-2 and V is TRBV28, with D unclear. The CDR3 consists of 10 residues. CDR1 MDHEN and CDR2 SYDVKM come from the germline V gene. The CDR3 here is CENGPRELFF. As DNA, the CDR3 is TGTGAAAACGGGCCCCGGGAGCTGTTTTTT.

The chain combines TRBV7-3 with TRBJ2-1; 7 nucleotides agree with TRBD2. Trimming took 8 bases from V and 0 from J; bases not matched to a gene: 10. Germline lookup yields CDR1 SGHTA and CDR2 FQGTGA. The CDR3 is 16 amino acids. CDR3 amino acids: CASALAVGSSYNEQFF. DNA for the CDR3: TGTGCCAGCGCCCTAGCGGTTGGGAGCTCCTACAATGAGCAGTTCTTC.

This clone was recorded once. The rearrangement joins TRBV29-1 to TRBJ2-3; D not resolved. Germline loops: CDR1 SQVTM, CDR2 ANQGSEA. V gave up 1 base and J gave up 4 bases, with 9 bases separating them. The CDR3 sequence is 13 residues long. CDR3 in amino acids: CSVEGSFADTQYF. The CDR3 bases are TGCAGCGTTGAAGGTAGTTTCGCAGATACGCAGTATTTT.

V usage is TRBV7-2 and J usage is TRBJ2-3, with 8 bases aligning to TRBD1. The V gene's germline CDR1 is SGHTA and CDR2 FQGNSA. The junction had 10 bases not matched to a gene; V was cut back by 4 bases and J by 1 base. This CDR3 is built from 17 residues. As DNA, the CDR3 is TGTGCCAGCAGCTCGGGACAGGCCCTAACCCGCACAGATACGCAGTATTTT. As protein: CASSSGQALTRTDTQYF.

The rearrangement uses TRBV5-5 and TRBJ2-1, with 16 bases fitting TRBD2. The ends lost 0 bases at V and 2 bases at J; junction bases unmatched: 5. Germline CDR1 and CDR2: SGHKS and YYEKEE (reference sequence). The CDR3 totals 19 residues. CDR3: CASSLAGTSGRATYNEQFF. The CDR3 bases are TGTGCCAGCAGCTTGGCCGGGACTAGCGGGAGGGCTACCTACAATGAGCAGTTCTTC.

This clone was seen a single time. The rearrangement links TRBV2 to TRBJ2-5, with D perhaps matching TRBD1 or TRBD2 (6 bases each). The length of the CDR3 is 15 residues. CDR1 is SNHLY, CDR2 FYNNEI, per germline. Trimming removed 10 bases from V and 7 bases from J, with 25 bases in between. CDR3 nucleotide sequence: TGTGCCACGACCCGGGGGCCAGGCCAGGGTGGGACCCAGTACTTC. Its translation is CATTRGPGQGGTQYF. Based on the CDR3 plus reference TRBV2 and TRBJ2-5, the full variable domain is EPEVTQTPSHQVTQMGQEVILRCVPISNHLYFYWYRQILGQKVEFLVSFYNNEISEKSEIFDDQFSVERPDGSNFTLKIRSTKLEDSAMYFCATTRGPGQGGTQYFGPGTRLLVL.

The CDR3 DNA follows: TGTGCCAGCAGCTTAGTGGACGGGAACTTGAACGAGCAGTACTTC. Its protein is CASSLVDGNLNEQYF. This chain joins TRBV11-1 and TRBJ2-7; a possible D gene is TRBD2 (5 bases). V was cut by 1 base and J by 5 bases, with 15 bases left in between. The CDR3 extends over 15 amino acids. Germline V gene lookup returns CDR1 SGHAT and CDR2 FQDESV (reference sequence).